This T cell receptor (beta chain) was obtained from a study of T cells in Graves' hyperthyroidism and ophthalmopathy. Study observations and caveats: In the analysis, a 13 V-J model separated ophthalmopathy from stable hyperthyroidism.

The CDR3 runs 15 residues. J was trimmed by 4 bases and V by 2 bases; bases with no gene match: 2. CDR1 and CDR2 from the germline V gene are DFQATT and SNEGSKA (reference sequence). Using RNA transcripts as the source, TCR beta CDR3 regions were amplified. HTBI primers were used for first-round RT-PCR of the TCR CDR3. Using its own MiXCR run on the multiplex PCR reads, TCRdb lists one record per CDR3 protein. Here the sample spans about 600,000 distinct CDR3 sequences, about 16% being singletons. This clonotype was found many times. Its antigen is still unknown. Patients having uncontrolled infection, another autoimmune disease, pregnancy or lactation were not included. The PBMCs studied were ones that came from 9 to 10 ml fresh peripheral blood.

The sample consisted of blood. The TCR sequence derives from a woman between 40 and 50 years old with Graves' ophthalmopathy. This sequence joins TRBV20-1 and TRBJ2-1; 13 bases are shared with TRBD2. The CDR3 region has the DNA TGCAGTGCTAGACGACTAGCGGGAGGATACAATGAGCAGTTCTTC. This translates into CSARRLAGGYNEQFF.